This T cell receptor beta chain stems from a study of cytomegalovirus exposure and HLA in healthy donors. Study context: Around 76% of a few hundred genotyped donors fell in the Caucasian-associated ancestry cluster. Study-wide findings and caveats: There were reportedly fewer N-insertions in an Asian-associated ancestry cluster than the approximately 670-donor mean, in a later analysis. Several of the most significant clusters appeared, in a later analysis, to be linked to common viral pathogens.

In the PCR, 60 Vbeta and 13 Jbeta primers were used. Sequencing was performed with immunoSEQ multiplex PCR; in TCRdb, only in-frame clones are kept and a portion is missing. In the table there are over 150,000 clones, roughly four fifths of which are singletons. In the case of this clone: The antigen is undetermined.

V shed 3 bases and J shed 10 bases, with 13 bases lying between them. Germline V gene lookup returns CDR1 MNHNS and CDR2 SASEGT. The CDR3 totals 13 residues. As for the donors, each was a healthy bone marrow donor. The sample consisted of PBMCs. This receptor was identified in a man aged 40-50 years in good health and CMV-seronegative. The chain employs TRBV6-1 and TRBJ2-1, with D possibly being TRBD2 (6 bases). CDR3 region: CASSETRRREQFF. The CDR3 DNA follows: TGTGCCAGCAGTGAGACTAGGCGTAGGGAGCAGTTCTTC.